This T cell receptor beta chain was profiled in a study of neoadjuvant nivolumab and ipilimumab in lung cancer. Data came from immunoSEQ multiplex PCR; TCRdb stores just in-frame clones and leaves some out. The table lists 9,700 or so clones, roughly 80% of them singletons, with 7.5% in the top ten. CDR3 length: 15 residues. Per germline, CDR1 SGDLS and CDR2 YYNGEE. The junction had 6 bases not matched to a gene; V was cut back by 3 bases and J by 5 bases. This clonotype originated in an adult with non-small cell lung cancer. Some clones in this sample may be carry-over from other donors' samples. The material was tumor tissue, obtained after neoadjuvant nivolumab, alone or with ipilimumab, at or shortly before surgery. This chain connects TRBV9 to TRBJ2-1; the match to TRBD2 covers 9 bases. CDR3 coding DNA: TGTGCCAGCAGCGCTTTAGCGGGAGTTAACAATGAGCAGTTCTTC. This translates into CASSALAGVNNEQFF.